Below are 4 T cell receptor beta chains sequenced from a single sample in a study of Ad26.COV2.S vaccination and SARS-CoV-2 variants. The treatment here: around 19 received Ad26.COV2.S at low or high dose, single or two shots; five or six received placebo; per-sample allocation not given. Samples came from day 63 after the first vaccine or placebo injection. The method was immunoSEQ multiplex PCR; TCRdb's version includes in-frame clones alone and lacks a portion of them. Among 360,000 or so clones, roughly 87% were seen once, and the ten largest hold roughly 3.2%. Sequenced material: peripheral blood, taken in a trial of Ad26.COV2.S vaccine versus placebo. These receptors were taken from a person between 18 and 60 years old who received the Ad26.COV2.S COVID-19 vaccine or a placebo.

This sequence joins TRBV19 and TRBJ2-2, with D possibly being TRBD1 (5 bases). The CDR3 extends over 14 amino acids. In germline, CDR1 is LNHDA, CDR2 SQIVND (reference sequence). With 9 bases removed from V and 1 base from J, the gap between germline ends came to 12 bases. CDR3 sequence: CASAGKGNTGELFF. The CDR3 DNA reads TGTGCCAGCGCAGGGAAGGGGAACACCGGGGAGCTGTTTTTT.

The chain links TRBV5-6 to TRBJ1-2, with TRBD1 identical over 9 bases. J was trimmed by 4 bases and V by 4 bases; bases with no gene match: 5. Germline lookup yields CDR1 SGHDT and CDR2 YYEEEE. The CDR3 is 14 amino acids. The CDR3 here is CASSDTGGGYGYTF. Written as DNA, the CDR3 is TGTGCCAGCAGCGACACAGGGGGCGGCTATGGCTACACCTTC.

The V call is TRBV4-1, the J call TRBJ1-6; D uncertain. V shed 4 bases and J shed 0 bases, with 10 bases lying between them. The germline V gene encodes CDR1 MGHRA and CDR2 YSYEKL. CDR3 length: 16 amino acids. The CDR3 reads CASSPVGGSYNSPLHF. The CDR3 nucleotides read TGCGCCAGCAGCCCTGTAGGCGGCTCCTATAATTCACCCCTCCACTTT.

The rearrangement links TRBV7-2 to TRBJ1-5, with D unclear. Looked up from germline, CDR1 is SGHTA and CDR2 is FQGNSA. V dropped 4 bases and J dropped 3 bases, with 4 bases sitting between them. The CDR3 sequence is 12 residues long. CDR3 sequence reads: CASSSINQPQHF. CDR3 DNA: TGTGCCAGCAGCTCAATCAATCAGCCCCAGCATTTT.